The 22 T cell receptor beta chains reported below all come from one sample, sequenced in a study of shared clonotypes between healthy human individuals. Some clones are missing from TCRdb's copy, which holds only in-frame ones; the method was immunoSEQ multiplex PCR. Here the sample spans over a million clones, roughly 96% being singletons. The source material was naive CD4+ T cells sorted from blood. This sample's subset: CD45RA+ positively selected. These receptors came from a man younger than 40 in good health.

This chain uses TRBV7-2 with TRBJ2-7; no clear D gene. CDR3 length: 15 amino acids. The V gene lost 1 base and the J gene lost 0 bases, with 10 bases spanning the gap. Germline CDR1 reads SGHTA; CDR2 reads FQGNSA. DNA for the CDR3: TGTGCCAGCAGCTTAGTCGACCAGAGCTCCTACGAGCAGTACTTC. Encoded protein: CASSLVDQSSYEQYF.

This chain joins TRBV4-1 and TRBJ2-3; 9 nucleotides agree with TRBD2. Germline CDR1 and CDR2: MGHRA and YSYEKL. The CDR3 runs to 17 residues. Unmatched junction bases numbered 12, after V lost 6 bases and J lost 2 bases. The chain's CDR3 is CASSLTGAGGVTDTQYF. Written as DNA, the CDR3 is TGCGCCAGCAGTCTAACGGGAGCGGGAGGCGTCACAGATACGCAGTATTTT.

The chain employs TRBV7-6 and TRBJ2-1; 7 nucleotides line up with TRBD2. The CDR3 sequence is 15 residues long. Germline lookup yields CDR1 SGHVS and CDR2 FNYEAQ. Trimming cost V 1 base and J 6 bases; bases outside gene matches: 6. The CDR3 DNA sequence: TGTGCCAGCAGCTTAGTAGCGGGCCTGGGCAATGAGCAGTTCTTC. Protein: CASSLVAGLGNEQFF.

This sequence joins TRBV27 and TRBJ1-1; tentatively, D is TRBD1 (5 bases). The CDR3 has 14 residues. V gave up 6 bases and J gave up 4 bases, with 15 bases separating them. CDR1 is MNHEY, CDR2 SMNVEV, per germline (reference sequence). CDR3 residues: CASRDSGGGTEAFF. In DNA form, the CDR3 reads TGTGCCAGCAGAGACTCTGGGGGGGGCACTGAAGCTTTCTTT.

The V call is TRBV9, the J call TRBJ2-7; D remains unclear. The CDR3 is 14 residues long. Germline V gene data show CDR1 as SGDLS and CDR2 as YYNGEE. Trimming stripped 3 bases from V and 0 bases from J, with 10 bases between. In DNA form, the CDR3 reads TGTGCCAGCAGCGCCGGGCCCCACTCCTACGAGCAGTACTTC. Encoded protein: CASSAGPHSYEQYF.

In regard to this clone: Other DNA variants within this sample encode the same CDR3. The CDR3 spells CASSLTSPVGDNEQFF. The DNA of the CDR3 is TGCGCCAGCAGCCTGACTAGTCCGGTGGGAGACAATGAGCAGTTCTTC. V is TRBV4-1 and J is TRBJ2-1; possibly TRBD2 for D (6 bases). Germline V gives CDR1 MGHRA, CDR2 YSYEKL. This CDR3 has 16 residues. V was cut by 4 bases and J by 5 bases, with 18 bases left in between.

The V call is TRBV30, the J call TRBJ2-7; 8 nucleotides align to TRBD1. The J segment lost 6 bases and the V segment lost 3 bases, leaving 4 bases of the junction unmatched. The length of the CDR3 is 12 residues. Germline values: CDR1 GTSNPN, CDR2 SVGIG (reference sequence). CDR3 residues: CAWRTGVGEQYF. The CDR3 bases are TGTGCCTGGAGGACAGGGGTTGGCGAGCAGTACTTC.

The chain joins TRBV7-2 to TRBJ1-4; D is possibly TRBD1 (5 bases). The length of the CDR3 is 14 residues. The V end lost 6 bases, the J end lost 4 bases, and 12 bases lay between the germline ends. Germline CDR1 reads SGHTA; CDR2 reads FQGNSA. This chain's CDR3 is CASRLGGVNEKLFF. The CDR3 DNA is TGTGCCAGCAGGCTGGGGGGTGTTAATGAAAAACTGTTTTTT.

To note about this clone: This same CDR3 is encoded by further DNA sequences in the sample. The CDR3 loop reads CASRLRDEQYF. Written as DNA, the CDR3 is TGTGCCAGCAGACTCCGGGACGAGCAGTACTTC. This rearrangement joins TRBV28 to TRBJ2-7; no firm D call. The germline V gene has CDR1 MDHEN and CDR2 SYDVKM. Trimming shortened V by 6 bases and J by 5 bases, and 8 bases separated the two germline ends. The CDR3 loop spans 11 amino acids.

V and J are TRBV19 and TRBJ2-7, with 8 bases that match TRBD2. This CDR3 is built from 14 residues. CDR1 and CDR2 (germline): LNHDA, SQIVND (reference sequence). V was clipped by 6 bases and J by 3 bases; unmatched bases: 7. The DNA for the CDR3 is TGTGCCAGTAGCCCTAGCGGGTCGATCTACGAGCAGTACTTC. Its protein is CASSPSGSIYEQYF.

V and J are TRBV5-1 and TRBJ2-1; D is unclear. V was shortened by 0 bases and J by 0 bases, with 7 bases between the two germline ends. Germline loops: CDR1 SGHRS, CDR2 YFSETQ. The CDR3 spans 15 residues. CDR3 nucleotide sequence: TGCGCCAGCAGCTTGGACATGAGCTCCTACAATGAGCAGTTCTTC. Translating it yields CASSLDMSSYNEQFF. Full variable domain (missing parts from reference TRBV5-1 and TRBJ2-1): KAGVTQTPRYLIKTRGQQVTLSCSPISGHRSVSWYQQTPGQGLQFLFEYFSETQRNKGNFPGRFSGRQFSNSRSEMNVSTLELGDSALYLCASSLDMSSYNEQFFGPGTRLTVL.

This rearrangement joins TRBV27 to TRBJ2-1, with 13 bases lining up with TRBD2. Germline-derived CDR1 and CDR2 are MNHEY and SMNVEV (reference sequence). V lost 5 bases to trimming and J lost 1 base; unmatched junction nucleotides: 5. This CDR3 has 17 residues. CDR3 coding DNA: TGTGCCAGCAGTGCCCGACTAGCGGGAGGATCCTACAATGAGCAGTTCTTC. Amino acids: CASSARLAGGSYNEQFF.

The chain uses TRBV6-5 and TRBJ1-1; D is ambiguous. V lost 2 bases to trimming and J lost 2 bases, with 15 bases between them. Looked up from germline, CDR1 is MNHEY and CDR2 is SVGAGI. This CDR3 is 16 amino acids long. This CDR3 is CASSYGRARDNTEAFF. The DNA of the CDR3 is TGTGCCAGCAGTTACGGCCGGGCGAGGGATAACACTGAAGCTTTCTTT.

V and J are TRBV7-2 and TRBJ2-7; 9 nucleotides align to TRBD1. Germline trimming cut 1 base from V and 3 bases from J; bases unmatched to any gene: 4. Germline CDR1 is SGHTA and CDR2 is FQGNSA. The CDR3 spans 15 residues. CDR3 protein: CASSLGDRAIYEQYF. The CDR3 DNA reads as TGTGCCAGCAGCTTAGGGGACAGGGCGATCTACGAGCAGTACTTC.

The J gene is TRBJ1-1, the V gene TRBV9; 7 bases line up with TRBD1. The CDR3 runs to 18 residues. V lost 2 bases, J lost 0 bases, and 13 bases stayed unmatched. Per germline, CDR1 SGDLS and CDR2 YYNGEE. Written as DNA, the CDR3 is TGTGCCAGCAGCGTTGGACTGTTAGAGACAGGGATGAACACTGAAGCTTTCTTT. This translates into CASSVGLLETGMNTEAFF.

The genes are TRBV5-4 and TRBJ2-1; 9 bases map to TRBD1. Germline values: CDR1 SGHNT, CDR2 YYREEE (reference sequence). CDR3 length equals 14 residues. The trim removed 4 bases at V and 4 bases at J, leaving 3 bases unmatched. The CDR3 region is CASSPDRGYNEQFF. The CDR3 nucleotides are TGTGCCAGCAGCCCCGACAGGGGGTACAATGAGCAGTTCTTC.

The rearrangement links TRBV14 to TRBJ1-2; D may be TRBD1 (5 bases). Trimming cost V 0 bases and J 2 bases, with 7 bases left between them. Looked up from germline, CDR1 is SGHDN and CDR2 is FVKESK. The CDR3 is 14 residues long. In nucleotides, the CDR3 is TGTGCCAGCAGCCAAGAGGGGCCGAACTATGGCTACACCTTC. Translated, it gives CASSQEGPNYGYTF.

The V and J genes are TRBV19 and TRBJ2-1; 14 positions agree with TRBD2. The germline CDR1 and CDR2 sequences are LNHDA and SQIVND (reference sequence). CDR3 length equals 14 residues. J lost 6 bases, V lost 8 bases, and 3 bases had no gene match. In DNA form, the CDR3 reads TGTGCCAGTCGGGGACTAGCGGGAGTCAATGAGCAGTTCTTC. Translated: CASRGLAGVNEQFF. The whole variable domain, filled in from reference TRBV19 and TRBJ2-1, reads DGGITQSPKYLFRKEGQNVTLSCEQNLNHDAMYWYRQDPGQGLRLIYYSQIVNDFQKGDIAEGYSVSREKKESFPLTVTSAQKNPTAFYLCASRGLAGVNEQFFGPGTRLTVL.

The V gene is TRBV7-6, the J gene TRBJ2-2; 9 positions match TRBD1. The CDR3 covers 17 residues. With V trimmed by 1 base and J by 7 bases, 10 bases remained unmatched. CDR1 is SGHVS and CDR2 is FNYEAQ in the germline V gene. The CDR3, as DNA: TGTGCCAGCAGCTTAGTCCCGGGACAGGGAGCAGGCGGGGAGCTGTTTTTT. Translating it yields CASSLVPGQGAGGELFF.

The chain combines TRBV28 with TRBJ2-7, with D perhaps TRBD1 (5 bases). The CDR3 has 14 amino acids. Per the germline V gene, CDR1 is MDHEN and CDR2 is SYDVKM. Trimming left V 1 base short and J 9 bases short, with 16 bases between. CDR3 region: CASSLSGPNQGQYF. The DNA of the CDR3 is TGTGCCAGCAGTTTATCAGGTCCTAATCAGGGGCAGTACTTC.

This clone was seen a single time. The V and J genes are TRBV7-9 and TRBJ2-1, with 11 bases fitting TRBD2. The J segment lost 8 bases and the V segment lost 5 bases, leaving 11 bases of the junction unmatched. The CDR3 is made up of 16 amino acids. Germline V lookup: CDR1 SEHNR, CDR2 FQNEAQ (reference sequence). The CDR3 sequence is CASSLQLAGVGYEQFF. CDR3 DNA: TGTGCCAGCAGCCTCCAACTAGCGGGAGTAGGGTATGAGCAGTTCTTC.

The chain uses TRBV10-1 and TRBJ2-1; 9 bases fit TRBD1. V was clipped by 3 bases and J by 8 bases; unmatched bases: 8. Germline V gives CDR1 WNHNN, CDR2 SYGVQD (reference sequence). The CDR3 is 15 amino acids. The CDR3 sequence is CASSEPGQGDDEQFF. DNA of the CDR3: TGCGCCAGCAGTGAACCGGGACAGGGTGATGATGAGCAGTTCTTC.